This TCR beta chain is drawn from a study of cytomegalovirus exposure and HLA in healthy donors (dated by TCRdb to between 2016 and 2019). For the wider study: An earlier analysis of roughly 610 of the donors reported under 300 Gb of sequence data and approximately 120 million unique TCR beta sequences obtained from about 170 million T cells. An early release that covered about 600 HLA-typed donors contained about 290 gigabases of sequencing data and tens of millions of unique TCR sequences. The genetic ancestry cluster associated with self-reported Caucasian donors included around four fifths of the 398 genotyped donors. The aim of the study was to test whether cataloging public T cell receptors could identify signatures of past pathogen exposure. The study used immunosequencing to profile the T cell repertoires of approximately 690 subjects and linked those repertoires to cytomegalovirus serostatus. Besides the first cohort of approximately 670 subjects, a separate validation cohort made up of roughly 120 different subjects was used. The study combined high-throughput TCR immunosequencing, statistical association of individual TCRs with disease status, and machine learning to predict cytomegalovirus infection status. A later analysis re-examined previously published TCR beta repertoires from about 700 donors and added high-resolution HLA genotyping to investigate patterns of TCR occurrence. The later analysis used no new phenotypic data to find candidate immune exposures, relying instead on TCR beta sequences and their occurrence across donors. An earlier analysis of nearly 600 of the donors applied high-throughput TCR beta sequencing to assess whether each TCR beta V gene segment acted as functional or pseudogenic. Donor age, sex, ethnicity and CMV serostatus were collected together with the repertoire data. In a later genetic analysis, genome-wide SNP genotypes for about 55% of the roughly 700 donors were used, and that subset was treated as a discovery cohort. Every repertoire in the discovery cohort had been generated on one and the same sequencing platform. HLA typing included class I and class II loci at four-digit resolution. The number of typed donors differed by locus: roughly 620-630 for A, B, C, DRB1 and DQB1; some 540 for DQA1; 600 to 610 for DPA1; and around 450 for DPB1. A handful of DR-DQ haplotypes were handled as single units for association and clustering because linkage in the cohort was strong. Among about 390 genotyped donors of the cohort, an average of approximately 240,000 unique TCR beta nucleotide sequences were sequenced per donor, roughly a sixth of them non-productive. What the study reported, not specific to this receptor: The earlier analysis of some 560 of the donors excluded 15 to 20 rarely observed V segments, including chromosome 9 orphons, because counts were too low. This cohort had only TCR beta chains sequenced, and the lack of alpha or paired-chain data limited which features could be detected. V-gene and J-gene trimming of TCR beta chains was associated with a missense DCLRE1C variant in a later genetic analysis, and the association was replicated in an independent cohort. In an earlier analysis of 500 to 650 of the donors, most TCR beta V segments appeared in productive rearrangements about 87% or about 30% of the time, broadly matching IMGT annotations. The classifier was reported to diagnose cytomegalovirus status with high specificity and sensitivity in both the original and validation cohorts. Most TCR sequences were observed very rarely across donors, whereas some public TCRs were present in many individuals. Roughly uniform sequencing depth across donors was assumed in presence/absence analyses, although this assumption may not hold. A further reported finding was that TCR beta sequences accurately predicted the HLA-A and HLA-B alleles for most subjects in the first cohort. In a later analysis, HLA-associated TCR beta chains showed more clonal expansion and lower generation probabilities than non-associated chains that were equally common. A later analysis found that most CMV-associated TCR beta chains appeared HLA-restricted, with HLA associations seemingly driven largely by CMV exposure. When HLA alleles, especially DR and DQ, strongly co-occurred, attributing TCR associations to individual alleles was difficult. In a later analysis, several top co-occurrence clusters were reported to appear linked to parvovirus B19, influenza, CMV and Epstein-Barr virus. The authors suggested that the approach could potentially be extended to other disease states and immunological phenotypes. A few of the identified cytomegalovirus-associated TCR beta chains were confirmed in vitro to be specific for cytomegalovirus antigens. Because the 87-base-pair reads could not distinguish some IMGT-functional V segments, including TRBV6-2 and TRBV6-3, those segments were excluded. The study listed 170 or so TCR beta chains as associated with cytomegalovirus. At a false discovery rate of 0.05, a later analysis linked 15,000 to 20,000 TCR beta sequences to specific HLA alleles. CMV serostatus was the only immune exposure information available for the cohort. In a later analysis, the rate of TCR association differed among HLA loci, with DRB1 alleles having the most associated TCRs and HLA-C alleles having the fewest. The sequencing pipeline was judged likely to have produced a cluster of highly shared sequence variants as a technical artifact. Linkage disequilibrium might explain the correlated functional status among segregating V segments, but an unknown experimental factor could not be ruled out. HLA typing was unavailable for some donors at each locus, so association tests used only the typed subset. In a later genetic analysis, fewer N-insertions in productive TCRs were reported among donors in an Asian-associated ancestry cluster than the roughly 700-donor mean.

As regards this clone: Its antigen has not been determined. No much larger clone exists at a distance of one base, and base qualities are not known.

The cohort consisted of 600 to 700 healthy bone marrow donors. At the time of sampling, all cohort members were nominally healthy, though unrecorded immune exposures were likely present. The donor was CMV seropositive and was included in the group of about 290 seropositive cohort members. A peripheral blood sample was collected from each donor, and TCR beta sequencing was performed on peripheral blood mononuclear cells. Genomic DNA extraction from the blood cell samples was performed with the Qiagen DNeasy Blood Extraction Kit. The library was produced with the immunoSEQ multiplex PCR assay. For the multiplex PCR, a mixture combining 60 forward primers for TCR Vbeta segments and 13 reverse primers for TCR Jbeta segments was used. A multiplex PCR assay on genomic DNA amplified the CDR3 region of rearranged TCR beta genes. The Illumina HiSeq System was used to sequence the amplified TCR beta libraries as 87-base-pair reads. In the authors' own workflow: A later analysis counted about 80 million unique TCR beta chains across the roughly 700 repertoires, and 9 million to 14 million of these chains were shared by at least two donors. Raw reads were error-corrected and collapsed into unique sequences with a nearest-neighbor algorithm that merged closely related sequences to remove PCR and sequencing errors. Alignment of CDR3 sequences to IMGT reference sequences was used to assign V, D and J gene segments. For a sequence to be retained, a match of at least six nucleotides to both a V gene segment and a J gene segment was required. Rearrangements were called productive when the CDR3 lacked stop codons and stayed in frame with V and J; all others were non-productive. Following IMGT convention, CDR3 was defined as the stretch from the second conserved V-encoded cysteine up to the conserved J-encoded phenylalanine. In an earlier analysis of more than 550 of the donors, sequences lacking an unambiguous match to a single V gene segment were excluded. An earlier analysis of a few hundred of the donors classified V segments as functional when productive rearrangements were above 56.7% and as segregating when the standard deviation between donors was above 5%. A statistical classification framework was developed to diagnose cytomegalovirus status using the catalog of TCR beta chain sequences. In a later analysis, V and J genes were assigned by comparing TCR nucleotide sequences against IMGT/GENE-DB human TR gene sequences. In a later analysis, CDR3 sequences and most-parsimonious VDJ recombination scenarios were assigned using the TCRdist pipeline. A later analysis defined each TCR beta chain by its CDR3 amino acid sequence plus V-gene family, and excluded reads lacking a unique V-gene family. As a way to deal with suspected cross-contamination and a sequencing artifact, a later analysis dropped approximately 570 nucleotide sequences that were highly shared and had low generation probability. For each public chain, a later analysis derived a clonal expansion index from normalized ranks of inferred template counts within each repertoire. A later analysis computed generation probabilities with a VDJ recombination model fitted to out-of-frame rearrangements, and checked the results against IGoR. In a later analysis, hypergeometric tests were used to score TCR-TCR, TCR-HLA and TCR-CMV co-occurrence, with a repertoire-size bias correction applied to TCR pairs. In a later analysis, false discovery rates were estimated by permuting HLA or CMV assignments 20 times. In a later analysis, co-occurring TCRs were grouped using DBSCAN, with TCRdist sequence similarity added in when clustering inside HLA-allele-positive subsets. Co-occurrence clustering excluded repertoires with fewer than 30,000 or more than 120,000 public chains, plus five with anomalous nucleotide sharing. As stored in TCRdb, this immuneACCESS dataset retains in-frame rearrangements with V and J assigned. A fraction of the clones does not appear; measured against another copy, unresolved V genes explain less than half of the discrepancy, and the remainder lacks a known reason. D and trimming were read from the DNA, whereas the V and J calls and clone size are those reported in that table. The sample table shows 150,000 to 180,000 clones, and roughly 77% are seen once. The top ten clonotypes cover roughly 7.1% of the sample.

From a lookup of the germline V gene, CDR1 and CDR2 are KGHSH and LQKENI. Counted from cysteine to phenylalanine, this CDR3 has 15 amino acids. Just the 45-base CDR3 DNA is kept, in frame starting at base 1. Compared with germline, V lacks 2 bases and J lacks 7 bases; bases without a gene match: 3. The origin of this receptor is a man aged 25 to 40 in good health and CMV-seropositive. The chain links TRBV18 with TRBJ2-2, with 11 middle bases fitting TRBD2. The sample was PBMCs. The nucleotide sequence reads TGTGCCAGCTCACCATTTGGGACTAGCGGCGGGGAGCTGTTTTTT. Translation gives CASSPFGTSGGELFF. Full variable domain (CDR3 extended with the reference TRBV18 and TRBJ2-2 proteins): NAGVMQNPRHLVRRRGQEARLRCSPMKGHSHVYWYRQLPEEGLKFMVYLQKENIIDESGMPKERFSAEFPKEGPSILRIQQVVRGDSAAYFCASSPFGTSGGELFFGEGSRLTVL.